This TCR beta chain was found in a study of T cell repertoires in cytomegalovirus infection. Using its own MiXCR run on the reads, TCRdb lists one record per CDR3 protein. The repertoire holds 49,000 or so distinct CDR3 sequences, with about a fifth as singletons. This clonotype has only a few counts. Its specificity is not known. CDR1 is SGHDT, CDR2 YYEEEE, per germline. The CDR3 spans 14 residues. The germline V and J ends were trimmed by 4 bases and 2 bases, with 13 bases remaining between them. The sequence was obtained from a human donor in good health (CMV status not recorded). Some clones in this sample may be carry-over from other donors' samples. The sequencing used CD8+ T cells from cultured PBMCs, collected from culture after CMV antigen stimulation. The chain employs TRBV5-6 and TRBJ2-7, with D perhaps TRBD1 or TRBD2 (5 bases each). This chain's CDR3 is CASSHRDGPYEQYF. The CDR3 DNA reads TGTGCCAGCAGCCACCGGGACGGGCCCTACGAGCAGTACTTC.